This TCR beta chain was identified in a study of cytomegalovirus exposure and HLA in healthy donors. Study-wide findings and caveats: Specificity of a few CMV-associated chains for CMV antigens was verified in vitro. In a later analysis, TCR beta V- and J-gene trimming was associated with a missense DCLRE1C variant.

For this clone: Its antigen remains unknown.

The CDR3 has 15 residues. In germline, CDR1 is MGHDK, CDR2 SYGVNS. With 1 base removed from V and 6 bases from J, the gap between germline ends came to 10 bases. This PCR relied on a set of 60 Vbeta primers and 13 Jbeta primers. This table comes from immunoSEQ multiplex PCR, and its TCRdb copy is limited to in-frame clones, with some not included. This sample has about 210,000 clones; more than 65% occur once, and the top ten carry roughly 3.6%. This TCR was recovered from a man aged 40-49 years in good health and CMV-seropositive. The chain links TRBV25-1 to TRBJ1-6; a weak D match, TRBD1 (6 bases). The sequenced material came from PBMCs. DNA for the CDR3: TGTGCCAGCAGTGAATTGGTGGGGGCTAATTCACCCCTCCACTTT. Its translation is CASSELVGANSPLHF.